This TCR beta chain was identified during a study of T-cell reconstitution after alpha-beta-depleted transplantation in children. Study-wide results and limits: The origin of alpha-beta T cells about two months after transplant was reportedly several hundred expanded graft clones. Once a year had passed after transplant, T-cell counts and diversity came mostly from newly produced T cells. After transplant, high TCRbeta diversity at day 60 in some patients arose from surviving recipient T cells and thymic progenitors.

Unique molecular identifiers tagged the TCRbeta library. TCRdb called the PCR reads again in MiXCR, with one record for every CDR3 protein. The sample yields hundreds of thousands of distinct CDR3 sequences, 20% to 25% seen once. In the case of this clonotype: Its antigen is currently unknown.

Germline V CDR1 and CDR2: MNHEY, SVGEGT. V dropped 0 bases and J dropped 7 bases, with 7 bases sitting between them. This CDR3 has 13 amino acids. This receptor was identified in a boy in the first two years of life who had a stem cell transplant for acute myeloid leukemia, so the T cells may come from the graft donor. The material sequenced was PBMCs, mostly from graft donor cells, taken 360 days after TCRalphabeta/CD19-depleted stem cell transplant. The chain links TRBV6-2 or TRBV6-3 to TRBJ1-5; the D is unclear. The CDR3 region is CASSYSGRQPQHF. CDR3 bases: TGTGCCAGCAGTTACTCGGGAAGACAGCCCCAGCATTTT.